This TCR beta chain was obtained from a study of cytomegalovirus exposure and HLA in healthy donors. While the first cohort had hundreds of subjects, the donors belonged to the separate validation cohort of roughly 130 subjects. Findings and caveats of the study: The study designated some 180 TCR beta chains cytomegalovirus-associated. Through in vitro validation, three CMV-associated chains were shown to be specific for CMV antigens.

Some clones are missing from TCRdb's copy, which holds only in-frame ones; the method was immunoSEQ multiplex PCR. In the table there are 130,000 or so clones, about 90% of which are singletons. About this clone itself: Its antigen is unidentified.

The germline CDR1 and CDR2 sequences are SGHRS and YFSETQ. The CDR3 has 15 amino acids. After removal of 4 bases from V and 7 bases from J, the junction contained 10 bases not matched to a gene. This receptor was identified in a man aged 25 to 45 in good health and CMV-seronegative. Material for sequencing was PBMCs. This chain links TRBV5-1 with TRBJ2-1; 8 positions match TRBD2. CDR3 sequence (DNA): TGCGCCAGCAGCGTAGCGGGGTCCCCGGAGAATGAGCAGTTCTTC. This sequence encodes CASSVAGSPENEQFF. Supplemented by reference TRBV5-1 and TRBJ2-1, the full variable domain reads KAGVTQTPRYLIKTRGQQVTLSCSPISGHRSVSWYQQTPGQGLQFLFEYFSETQRNKGNFPGRFSGRQFSNSRSEMNVSTLELGDSALYLCASSVAGSPENEQFFGPGTRLTVL.